This T cell receptor beta chain was profiled in a study of OX40 agonist ivuxolimab in advanced cancers. This clone was seen once. Data came from immunoSEQ multiplex PCR; TCRdb stores just in-frame clones and leaves some out. The data hold some 40,000 clones, with approximately 90% observed a single time. V lost 1 base and J lost 1, with 13 bases in between. CDR3 length: 16 amino acids. The germline gives CDR1 SGHAT, CDR2 FQNNGV. The sequenced sample was CD4+ or CD8+ T cells sorted from blood, obtained in a trial of the OX40 agonist ivuxolimab. The TCR originated in an adult with an advanced solid tumor such as melanoma, head and neck, liver or kidney cancer. The chain uses TRBV11-2 and TRBJ2-5, with D tentatively TRBD2 (6 bases). The CDR3 bases are TGTGCCAGCAGCTTAGGTTCGGAGGGGTTCCAAGAGACCCAGTACTTC. Its protein product is CASSLGSEGFQETQYF.